This passage covers 29 T cell receptor beta chains from one sample sequenced in a study of T cells after yellow fever vaccination. TCRdb independently ran MiXCR on the 5' RACE reads; one entry per CDR3 protein. The repertoire holds under 500,000 distinct CDR3 sequences, with roughly 20% as singletons. The material was PBMCs, obtained before the yellow fever booster vaccination. The receptors come from a man younger than 30 who received the YFV17D yellow fever vaccine.

CDR3 nucleotides: TGTGCCAGCACGTGGGCAGCTGGAAACACCATATATTTT. Protein sequence: CASTWAAGNTIYF. This chain uses TRBV6-5 with TRBJ1-3; the D is unclear. Per the germline V gene, CDR1 is MNHEY and CDR2 is SVGAGI. CDR3 length equals 13 residues. V was clipped by 7 bases and J by 2 bases, with 9 bases between them.

This clonotype appeared many times. The genes are TRBV20-1 and TRBJ2-7, with 9 positions matching TRBD1. The CDR3 covers 13 residues. Germline-derived CDR1 and CDR2 are DFQATT and SNEGSKA (reference sequence). The J segment lost 2 bases and the V segment lost 4 bases, leaving 3 bases of the junction unmatched. This CDR3 is CSAKTGGPYEQYF. The CDR3 DNA sequence: TGCAGTGCTAAGACAGGGGGTCCCTACGAGCAGTACTTC.

This clonotype was recorded many times. The chain is built from TRBV3-2 and TRBJ2-3; the D call in the table, TRBD1, was not verified against the DNA. TRBV3-2 is a documented pseudogene. CDR3 size: 17 residues. The CDR3 bases are TGTGCCAGCAGCCAACACCTCGGGACAGGGGGAGCCGATACGCAGTATTTT. Translating it yields CASSQHLGTGGADTQYF.

At least ten counts were recorded for this clonotype. This chain uses TRBV7-3 with TRBJ2-5; maybe TRBD2 (6 bases). The CDR3 spans 13 residues. Trimming cost V 3 bases and J 4 bases, with 9 bases left between them. Germline V CDR1 and CDR2: SGHTA, FQGTGA. The DNA for the CDR3 is TGTGCCAGCAGCTTTGCGGGGCGAGAGACCCAGTACTTC. Amino acids: CASSFAGRETQYF.

This clonotype was seen more than once but under ten times. The V gene is TRBV7-9, the J gene TRBJ2-2, with 7 bases matching TRBD1. The V gene end was trimmed by 5 bases and the J gene end by 7 bases; junction bases not matched to a gene: 13. Germline values: CDR1 SEHNR, CDR2 FQNEAQ (reference sequence). This CDR3 region has 16 residues. In DNA form, the CDR3 reads TGTGCCAGCAGCCAGTATGAGGGGGCATCGGTCGGGGAGCTGTTTTTT. Its translation is CASSQYEGASVGELFF.

The rearrangement uses TRBV28 and TRBJ1-5; 8 bases match TRBD1. The CDR3 covers 16 residues. Germline assignment: CDR1 MDHEN and CDR2 SYDVKM. The J segment lost 5 bases and the V segment lost 2 bases, leaving 8 bases of the junction unmatched. This CDR3 reads CASSLPPGTGYQPQHF. The CDR3 region has the DNA TGTGCCAGCAGTTTACCCCCCGGGACAGGTTATCAGCCCCAGCATTTT.

This chain uses TRBV6-5 with TRBJ1-2; tentatively, D is TRBD1 (5 bases). This CDR3 has 14 residues. CDR1 and CDR2 (germline): MNHEY, SVGAGI. Trimming left V 6 bases short and J 2 bases short, with 13 bases between. The CDR3 here is CASSRRTSNYGYTF. The CDR3 DNA reads as TGTGCCAGCAGCCGCCGGACATCGAACTATGGCTACACCTTC.

The sample holds a few counts of this clonotype. Just one base apart from a much larger clone, this may be a read error. The rearrangement uses TRBV24-1 and TRBJ2-2; D may match TRBD1 or TRBD2 (5 bases each). The CDR3 is 14 amino acids. Germline lookup yields CDR1 KGHDR and CDR2 SFDVKD. For the CDR3, the DNA is TGTGCCACCAGATCGGCTAGGCAGGCCGGGGACCTGTTTTTT. It yields the protein CATRSARQAGDLFF.

The genes are TRBV4-3 and TRBJ2-1; 7 positions match TRBD2. V lost 1 base and J lost 3; bases outside the gene matches: 12. Germline loops: CDR1 LGHNA, CDR2 YSLEER. This CDR3 has 18 residues. CDR3 sequence: CASSQAPPVGDYYNEQFF. DNA for the CDR3: TGCGCCAGCAGCCAAGCTCCGCCGGTCGGGGACTACTACAATGAGCAGTTCTTC.

The CDR3 protein is CASSLWVGGNYITEAFF. In nucleotides, the CDR3 is TGCGCCAGCAGCTTGTGGGTGGGGGGCAACTATATCACTGAAGCTTTCTTT. V is TRBV5-1 and J is TRBJ1-1, with TRBD1 as a possible D gene (6 bases). The V gene's germline CDR1 is SGHRS and CDR2 YFSETQ. This CDR3 has 17 amino acids. V lost 1 base and J lost 4, with 20 bases in between. Supplemented by reference TRBV5-1 and TRBJ1-1, the full variable domain reads KAGVTQTPRYLIKTRGQQVTLSCSPISGHRSVSWYQQTPGQGLQFLFEYFSETQRNKGNFPGRFSGRQFSNSRSEMNVSTLELGDSALYLCASSLWVGGNYITEAFFGQGTRLTVV.

This clonotype was picked up a small number of times. This chain connects TRBV19 to TRBJ2-1; 9 bases fit TRBD1. CDR3 length equals 16 residues. V lost 7 bases and J lost 4; bases outside the gene matches: 11. The germline V gene has CDR1 LNHDA and CDR2 SQIVND (reference sequence). The DNA of the CDR3 is TGTGCCAGTACCCCCCAAAGGGGACAGGGATACAATGAGCAGTTCTTC. It encodes CASTPQRGQGYNEQFF.

This clonotype came up a few times. The V gene is TRBV5-1, the J gene TRBJ2-1; tentatively, D is TRBD1 or TRBD2 (6 bases each). Deletions cut 4 bases from V and 2 bases from J, with 10 bases between. The V gene's germline CDR1 is SGHRS and CDR2 YFSETQ. There are 14 residues in the CDR3. This CDR3 is CASSPGATYNEQFF. The CDR3 coding sequence is TGCGCCAGCAGCCCGGGGGCCACCTACAATGAGCAGTTCTTC.

The sample holds a few counts of this clonotype. This rearrangement joins TRBV2 to TRBJ2-7; D is perhaps TRBD1 or TRBD2 (6 bases each). The germline CDR1 and CDR2 sequences are SNHLY and FYNNEI. Trimming took 8 bases from V and 3 from J, leaving 11 bases between them. The CDR3 covers 12 residues. The CDR3 protein is CASSRGHYEQYF. The CDR3 DNA follows: TGTGCCAGCTCCCGGGGGCACTACGAGCAGTACTTC.

In this sample, this clonotype turned up many times. This CDR3 reads CSARDPGTSGGRDTQYF. CDR3 coding DNA: TGCAGTGCTAGAGATCCCGGGACTAGCGGGGGAAGAGATACGCAGTATTTT. The V call is TRBV20-1, the J call TRBJ2-3; 14 bases match TRBD2. The CDR3 consists of 17 residues. The germline gives CDR1 DFQATT, CDR2 SNEGSKA (reference sequence). With 0 bases clipped from V and 5 bases from J, the junction kept 7 bases outside the gene matches.

The chain links TRBV5-1 to TRBJ1-2; 10 bases are a match to TRBD1. This CDR3 is 16 amino acids long. Germline CDR1 reads SGHRS; CDR2 reads YFSETQ. The V and J ends lost 0 bases and 5 bases, in that order; junction bases with no gene match: 7. CDR3 residues: CASSLVETGGEYGYTF. As DNA, the CDR3 is TGCGCCAGCAGCTTGGTAGAGACAGGGGGCGAGTATGGCTACACCTTC.

This clonotype was counted ten times or more. This sequence joins TRBV20-1 and TRBJ2-1; possible D gene TRBD2, 5 bases. Between the trimmed V and J ends, which lost 2 bases and 7 bases, there was a span of 21 bases. The CDR3 runs 16 residues. Germline-derived CDR1 and CDR2 are DFQATT and SNEGSKA (reference sequence). In DNA form, the CDR3 reads TGCAGTGCTAGACCCCCGGTATCGGGCAGGAGGAATGAGCAGTTCTTC. Protein sequence: CSARPPVSGRRNEQFF.

This clonotype came up a few times. This rearrangement joins TRBV12-3 or TRBV12-4 to TRBJ1-5; the D gene is possibly TRBD1 (5 bases). CDR3 length: 15 residues. Trimming stripped 4 bases from V and 1 base from J, with 11 bases between. The CDR3 protein is CASSSQGPSNQPQHF. CDR3 sequence (DNA): TGTGCCAGCAGTTCCCAGGGACCGAGCAATCAGCCCCAGCATTTT.

This clonotype was counted a few times. The chain combines TRBV4-1 with TRBJ2-1, with D perhaps TRBD1 (6 bases). Germline V gene data show CDR1 as MGHRA and CDR2 as YSYEKL. This CDR3 has 14 residues. V lost 4 bases and J 4 bases, leaving 11 bases between the germline ends. CDR3 protein: CASSRAGAYNEQFF. In DNA form, the CDR3 reads TGCGCCAGCAGCCGTGCAGGGGCATACAATGAGCAGTTCTTC.

The rearrangement uses TRBV30 and TRBJ2-1; 7 nucleotides match TRBD1. Germline V CDR1 and CDR2: GTSNPN, SVGIG (reference sequence). This CDR3 spans 13 amino acids. The V gene end was trimmed by 3 bases and the J gene end by 3 bases; junction bases not matched to a gene: 2. The DNA for the CDR3 is TGTGCCTGGAGCTGGGACAGCTACAATGAGCAGTTCTTC. This gives the protein CAWSWDSYNEQFF.

V usage is TRBV29-1 and J usage is TRBJ1-1; 9 nucleotides line up with TRBD1. CDR3 length equals 13 residues. The V and J ends lost 5 bases and 5 bases, in that order; junction bases with no gene match: 6. The germline V gene has CDR1 SQVTM and CDR2 ANQGSEA. In DNA, the CDR3 is TGCAGCGTTACCGGACAGGGGAGAACTGAAGCTTTCTTT. Translating it yields CSVTGQGRTEAFF.

The chain links TRBV5-1 to TRBJ1-2; D is possibly TRBD1 (5 bases). The CDR3 runs 14 residues. Germline V gene lookup returns CDR1 SGHRS and CDR2 YFSETQ. V lost 3 bases and J lost 0, with 9 bases in between. DNA of the CDR3: TGCGCCAGCAGCTCCCCGGGGCCTAACTATGGCTACACCTTC. This codes for CASSSPGPNYGYTF.

The chain joins TRBV6-5 to TRBJ1-2; D is undetermined. Trimming stripped 0 bases from V and 6 bases from J, with 11 bases between. The CDR3 is 14 residues long. Germline V gene sequence: CDR1 MNHEY, CDR2 SVGAGI. The CDR3 nucleotides are TGTGCCAGCAGTTACTCTTCGGTAATGGATGGCTACACCTTC. This encodes CASSYSSVMDGYTF.

This clonotype has only a few counts. The V call is TRBV5-6, the J call TRBJ1-2, with D possibly TRBD1 on 5 matching bases. V was cut by 3 bases and J by 4 bases, with 10 bases left in between. The CDR3 totals 13 residues. The germline V gene encodes CDR1 SGHDT and CDR2 YYEEEE. The CDR3 sequence is CASSSDGGYGYTF. CDR3 nucleotide sequence: TGTGCCAGCAGCTCGGATGGGGGCTATGGCTACACCTTC.

DNA for the CDR3: TGTGCCAGCAGTTCGGAGAGGGTTTTCGATGGCTACACCTTC. Its translation: CASSSERVFDGYTF. The chain joins TRBV12-3 or TRBV12-4 to TRBJ1-2, with D uncertain. V was pared by 4 bases and J by 6 bases, with 15 bases between. CDR3 length: 14 amino acids.

This clonotype was found a few times. The chain has TRBV6-2 or TRBV6-3 and TRBJ2-7, with D uncertain. From germline, CDR1 is MNHEY and CDR2 SVGEGT. Between the trimmed V and J ends, which lost 2 bases and 2 bases, there was a span of 13 bases. The CDR3 has 15 amino acids. CDR3 in DNA: TGTGCCAGCAGTTACCCGTCAGGATTAACCTACGAGCAGTACTTC. Its translation is CASSYPSGLTYEQYF.

The chain joins TRBV6-5 to TRBJ2-2; D is perhaps TRBD1 or TRBD2 (5 bases each). Deletions cut 0 bases from V and 7 bases from J, with 15 bases between. In germline, CDR1 is MNHEY, CDR2 SVGAGI. This CDR3 is built from 16 residues. The CDR3 DNA sequence: TGTGCCAGCAGTTACTCGGGGACGATAGTAATCGGGGAGCTGTTTTTT. Amino acid sequence: CASSYSGTIVIGELFF.

The chain links TRBV27 to TRBJ2-7, with 9 bases fitting TRBD1. J lost 7 bases, V lost 6 bases, and 10 bases had no gene match. The CDR3 totals 14 residues. Germline CDR1 and CDR2: MNHEY and SMNVEV (reference sequence). For the CDR3, the DNA is TGTGCCAGCAGCCCACAGGGGGCTGTGTGGGAGCAGTACTTC. Protein sequence: CASSPQGAVWEQYF.

This clonotype was seen many times. One end of the junction fails to match germline, which may point to a read error. The chain uses TRBV7-7 and TRBJ2-2; a possible D gene is TRBD2 (6 bases). CDR1 and CDR2 from the germline V gene are SSHAT and FNYEAQ (reference sequence). This CDR3 contains 18 residues. For the CDR3, the DNA is TGTGCTAGCAGCCCCGATCGCCGGGGACTCCCACAGACCGGGGAGCTGTTTTTT. Its translation is CASSPDRRGLPQTGELFF.

This clonotype was found a few times. The chain uses TRBV3-1 and TRBJ2-1; possibly TRBD1 for D (6 bases). V dropped 5 bases and J dropped 7 bases, with 15 bases sitting between them. Germline V gives CDR1 LGHDT, CDR2 YNNKEL (reference sequence). CDR3 size: 14 residues. This CDR3 reads CASSIWTVRNEQFF. CDR3 bases: TGTGCCAGCAGCATCTGGACAGTCAGGAATGAGCAGTTCTTC.